Reported below is one T cell receptor (beta chain). What it recognizes is unknown. The data were taken from a study of beta chain features in type 1 diabetes. Study findings and constraints: Sequencing the cDNA could make cells with high TCR expression show up more than they should. In all four CD4+ subsets, TCRB CDR3 length was significantly, moderately reduced in type 1 diabetes.

Every bit of the isolated RNA underwent reverse transcription, so sequencing read expressed TCRB transcripts. Profiling relied on immunoSEQ multiplex PCR, and the TCRdb table lists in-frame clones only, not all of them. Seen here are more than 150,000 clones, 13% observed once, and the top ten hold about 0.58%. The germline V gene encodes CDR1 SQVTM and CDR2 ANQGSEA. J was trimmed by 0 bases and V by 5 bases; bases with no gene match: 12. This CDR3 spans 16 amino acids. The receptor was derived from a woman aged 18-30 years in good health. The rearrangement links TRBV29-1 to TRBJ2-5; the match to TRBD2 covers 7 bases. Sequencing was carried out using central memory CD4+ T cells from blood. The CDR3 is CSVKPPTTSDQETQYF. In DNA, the CDR3 is TGCAGCGTTAAACCCCCCACTACTAGCGACCAAGAGACCCAGTACTTC.